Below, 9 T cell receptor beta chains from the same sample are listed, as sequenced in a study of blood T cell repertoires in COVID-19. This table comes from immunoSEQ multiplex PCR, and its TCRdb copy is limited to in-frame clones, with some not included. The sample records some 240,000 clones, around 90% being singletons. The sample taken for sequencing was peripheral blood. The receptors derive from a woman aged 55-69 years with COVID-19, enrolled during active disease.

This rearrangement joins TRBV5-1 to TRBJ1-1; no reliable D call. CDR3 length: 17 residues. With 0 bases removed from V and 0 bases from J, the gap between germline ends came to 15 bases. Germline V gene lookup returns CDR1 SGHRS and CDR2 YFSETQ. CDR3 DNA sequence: TGCGCCAGCAGCTTGGAAGTTGTGCGGGGAGTGAACACTGAAGCTTTCTTT. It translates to CASSLEVVRGVNTEAFF. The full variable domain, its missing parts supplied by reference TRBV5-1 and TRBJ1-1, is KAGVTQTPRYLIKTRGQQVTLSCSPISGHRSVSWYQQTPGQGLQFLFEYFSETQRNKGNFPGRFSGRQFSNSRSEMNVSTLELGDSALYLCASSLEVVRGVNTEAFFGQGTRLTVV.

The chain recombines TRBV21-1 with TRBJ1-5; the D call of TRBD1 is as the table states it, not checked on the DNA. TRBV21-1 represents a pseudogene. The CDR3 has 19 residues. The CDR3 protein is CASSKIPTQGLRPNQPQHF. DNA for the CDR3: TGTGCCAGCAGCAAGATTCCCACGCAGGGGCTTAGGCCCAATCAGCCCCAGCATTTT.

The CDR3 loop is CASSQVGGTGNQPQHF. In DNA form, the CDR3 reads TGCGCCAGCAGCCAAGTTGGTGGGACAGGGAATCAGCCCCAGCATTTT. This chain joins TRBV4-3 and TRBJ1-5; 9 bases line up with TRBD1. This CDR3 region has 16 residues. The junction had 5 bases not matched to a gene; V was cut back by 1 base and J by 4 bases. The germline gives CDR1 LGHNA, CDR2 YSLEER.

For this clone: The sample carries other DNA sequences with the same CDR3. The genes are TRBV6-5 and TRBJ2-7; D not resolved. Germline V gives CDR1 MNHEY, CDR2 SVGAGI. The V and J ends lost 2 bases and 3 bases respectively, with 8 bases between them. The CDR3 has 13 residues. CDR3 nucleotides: TGTGCCAGCAGTTACGGGCAGCTCTACGAGCAGTACTTC. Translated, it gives CASSYGQLYEQYF.

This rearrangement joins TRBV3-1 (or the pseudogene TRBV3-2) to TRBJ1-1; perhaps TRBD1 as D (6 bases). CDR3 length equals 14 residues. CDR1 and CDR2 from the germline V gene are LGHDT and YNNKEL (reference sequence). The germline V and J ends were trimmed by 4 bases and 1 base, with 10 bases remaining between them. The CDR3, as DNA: TGTGCCAGCAGCCTCACAGGGAAGAACACTGAAGCTTTCTTT. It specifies CASSLTGKNTEAFF.

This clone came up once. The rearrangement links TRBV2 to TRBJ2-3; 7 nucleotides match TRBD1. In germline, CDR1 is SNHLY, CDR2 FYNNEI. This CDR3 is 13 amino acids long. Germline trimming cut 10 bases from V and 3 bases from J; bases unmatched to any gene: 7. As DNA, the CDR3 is TGTGCCATACCGGGACAGAGGACAGATACGCAGTATTTT. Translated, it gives CAIPGQRTDTQYF.

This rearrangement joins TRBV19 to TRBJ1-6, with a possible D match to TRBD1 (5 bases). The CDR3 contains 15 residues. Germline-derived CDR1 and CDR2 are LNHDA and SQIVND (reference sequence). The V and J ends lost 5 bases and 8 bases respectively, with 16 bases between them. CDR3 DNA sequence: TGTGCCAGTAGTGACACAGGATATGGGGATTCACCCCTCCACTTT. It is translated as CASSDTGYGDSPLHF.

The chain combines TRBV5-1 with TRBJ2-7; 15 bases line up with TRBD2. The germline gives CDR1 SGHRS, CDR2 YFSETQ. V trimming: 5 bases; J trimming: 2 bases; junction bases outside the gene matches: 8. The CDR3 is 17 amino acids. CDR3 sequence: CASRLGTSGGLPYEQYF. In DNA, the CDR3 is TGCGCCAGCAGACTAGGGACTAGCGGGGGGCTACCCTACGAGCAGTACTTC.

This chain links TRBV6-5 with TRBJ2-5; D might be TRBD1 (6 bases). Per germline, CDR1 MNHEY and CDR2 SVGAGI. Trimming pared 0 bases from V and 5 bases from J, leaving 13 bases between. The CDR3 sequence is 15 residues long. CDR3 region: CASSYSLGARETQYF. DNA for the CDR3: TGTGCCAGCAGTTACTCTTTGGGGGCGCGGGAGACCCAGTACTTC.